This passage covers 23 T cell receptor beta chains from one sample sequenced in a study of T cells in Graves' hyperthyroidism and ophthalmopathy. Amplification targeted TCR beta CDR3 regions from RNA transcripts. Using the HTBI primer set, a first-round RT-PCR was run on the TCR CDR3. One entry per CDR3 protein, called by TCRdb with MiXCR from the multiplex PCR reads. The repertoire consists of about 340,000 distinct CDR3 sequences, with about 18% occurring once and the leading ten covering less than 65%. The sequenced sample consisted of blood. All receptors derive from a woman aged 45-59 years with Graves' hyperthyroidism.

This clonotype has a handful of counts. The chain uses TRBV27 and TRBJ2-5; TRBD1 agrees at 8 bases. Germline CDR1 is MNHEY and CDR2 is SMNVEV (reference sequence). The CDR3 has 16 amino acids. The V segment lost 2 bases and the J segment 5 bases; nucleotides outside the gene matches: 10. The CDR3 loop is CASSLKAQGAWETQYF. DNA for the CDR3: TGTGCCAGCAGTTTAAAAGCGCAGGGGGCTTGGGAGACCCAGTACTTC.

The CDR3 bases are TGTGCCAGCAGTAGTCGACAGCTGGGAAACACCATATATTTT. Its protein is CASSSRQLGNTIYF. The gene calls are TRBV6-5 and TRBJ1-3, with a tentative D call TRBD1 (5 bases). The germline CDR1 and CDR2 sequences are MNHEY and SVGAGI. The CDR3 loop spans 14 amino acids. V gave up 5 bases and J gave up 4 bases, with 12 bases separating them.

This clonotype was detected a few times. This sequence joins TRBV5-4 and TRBJ1-6, with D possibly TRBD1 on 5 matching bases. V lost 4 bases and J 3 bases, leaving 14 bases between the germline ends. There are 16 residues in the CDR3. CDR1 and CDR2 from the germline V gene are SGHNT and YYREEE (reference sequence). CDR3 sequence: CASSGEGPFYNSPLHF. The CDR3 DNA sequence: TGTGCCAGCAGCGGGGAGGGACCCTTCTATAATTCACCCCTCCACTTT.

This clonotype came up many times. V is TRBV2 and J is TRBJ1-1; a weak D match, TRBD1 (6 bases). Trimming removed 6 bases from V and 4 bases from J, with 18 bases in between. This CDR3 has 15 residues. Germline values: CDR1 SNHLY, CDR2 FYNNEI. The DNA of the CDR3 is TGTGCCAGCAGCCTCACCGAGGGGGGTGCCACTGAAGCTTTCTTT. Amino acid sequence: CASSLTEGGATEAFF.

This clonotype occurred a few times. The chain is built from TRBV2 and TRBJ2-5; TRBD2 matches 7 bases. Unmatched junction bases numbered 10, after V lost 5 bases and J lost 1 base. CDR1 SNHLY and CDR2 FYNNEI come from the germline V gene. The CDR3 contains 16 residues. The CDR3 coding sequence is TGTGCCAGCAGTCCGAATGGGGAGGGGTTCCAAGAGACCCAGTACTTC. Amino acids: CASSPNGEGFQETQYF.

This clonotype appeared a few times. The rearrangement uses TRBV20-1 and TRBJ2-2; the D gene is possibly TRBD2 (5 bases). Germline V gene sequence: CDR1 DFQATT, CDR2 SNEGSKA (reference sequence). This CDR3 region has 13 residues. Deletions cut 5 bases from V and 6 bases from J, with 13 bases between. The CDR3 protein is CSARRTGSGELFF. CDR3 coding DNA: TGCAGTGCTCGAAGGACGGGATCCGGGGAGCTGTTTTTT.

This clonotype was observed a handful of times. DNA of the CDR3: TGTGCCACTCTTTTAGCGGGAACCTACGAGCAGTACTTC. This codes for CATLLAGTYEQYF. The chain combines TRBV28 with TRBJ2-7; 8 bases are a match to TRBD2. The V gene's germline CDR1 is MDHEN and CDR2 SYDVKM. J was trimmed by 2 bases and V by 10 bases; bases with no gene match: 7. This CDR3 has 13 residues.

This clonotype was counted ten times or more. This rearrangement joins TRBV28 to TRBJ2-5; D is uncertain. Looked up from germline, CDR1 is MDHEN and CDR2 is SYDVKM. V lost 1 base and J 1 base, leaving 7 bases between the germline ends. The CDR3 consists of 14 residues. In DNA, the CDR3 is TGTGCCAGCAGTTTATTCTCTAGCCAAGAGACCCAGTACTTC. Protein product: CASSLFSSQETQYF.

This clonotype was counted at least ten times. V is TRBV6-1 and J is TRBJ2-1; 8 nucleotides line up with TRBD2. V shed 6 bases and J 8 bases; nucleotides not matched to a gene: 9. CDR3 length: 14 residues. Germline CDR1 reads MNHNS; CDR2 reads SASEGT. CDR3 coding DNA: TGTGCCAGCAGACCTGGGACTAGGGGATATGAGCAGTTCTTC. Protein sequence: CASRPGTRGYEQFF.

V gene TRBV15 combines with J gene TRBJ2-2, with D unresolved. CDR1 LNHNV and CDR2 YYDKDF come from the germline V gene (reference sequence). Trimming left V 5 bases short and J 5 bases short, with 18 bases between. CDR3 length: 16 residues. CDR3: CATSPPLPASTGELFF. In DNA form, the CDR3 reads TGTGCCACCAGCCCCCCTCTCCCGGCCTCGACCGGGGAGCTGTTTTTT.

This chain uses TRBV10-3 with TRBJ1-5; the D gene is possibly TRBD1 (6 bases). Trimming removed 7 bases from V and 2 bases from J, with 12 bases in between. This CDR3 spans 14 amino acids. Germline V gives CDR1 ENHRY, CDR2 SYGVKD. CDR3: CAINSGAGNQPQHF. CDR3 coding DNA: TGTGCCATCAATTCAGGGGCGGGCAATCAGCCCCAGCATTTT.

A remark on this clonotype: With a much larger clone just one base away, this may be a read error. This CDR3 fails to terminate in the conserved phenylalanine or tryptophan, so it likely reflects a read error. The rearrangement uses TRBV6-1 and TRBJ1-5; D might be TRBD1 (6 bases). The germline V gene encodes CDR1 MNHNS and CDR2 SASEGT. The CDR3 has 16 amino acids. V lost 0 bases and J 3 bases, leaving 12 bases between the germline ends. The DNA for the CDR3 is TGTGCCAGCAGTGAAGCGCGGGGGGCTCCCAATCAGCCCCAGCATCTT. This codes for CASSEARGAPNQPQHL.

Note on this clonotype: A much bigger clone sits one base away, suggesting this may be a read error. This chain connects TRBV2 to TRBJ2-3; TRBD2 matches 8 bases. Trimming at V came to 7 bases and at J to 6 bases, leaving 9 bases not matched to a gene. The CDR3 is made up of 14 amino acids. Germline V gene data show CDR1 as SNHLY and CDR2 as FYNNEI. For the CDR3, the DNA is TGTGCCAGCACTTCGGGGGGGGGCCCGGATACGCAGTATTTT. This translates into CASTSGGGPDTQYF. Drawing the rest from reference TRBV2 and TRBJ2-3, the complete variable domain is EPEVTQTPSHQVTQMGQEVILRCVPISNHLYFYWYRQILGQKVEFLVSFYNNEISEKSEIFDDQFSVERPDGSNFTLKIRSTKLEDSAMYFCASTSGGGPDTQYFGPGTRLTVL.

A few counts support this clonotype. The chain has TRBV12-3 or TRBV12-4 and TRBJ1-1; 9 bases are a match to TRBD1. V shed 6 bases and J 9 bases; nucleotides not matched to a gene: 5. This CDR3 has 12 amino acids. The CDR3 sequence: CASRSGTGKAFF. The CDR3 DNA sequence: TGTGCCAGCAGGTCCGGGACAGGGAAAGCTTTCTTT.

This clonotype came up many times. V usage is TRBV2 and J usage is TRBJ1-6; unclear D gene. Trimming stripped 8 bases from V and 0 bases from J, with 8 bases between. Germline CDR1 reads SNHLY; CDR2 reads FYNNEI. CDR3 length: 14 residues. CDR3 nucleotides: TGTGCCAGCGGTCTGAGCTCCTATAATTCACCCCTCCACTTT. This gives the protein CASGLSSYNSPLHF.

This clonotype showed up just a few times. The gene calls are TRBV12-3 or TRBV12-4 and TRBJ1-5, with unresolved D. This CDR3 region has 12 residues. Trimming cost V 3 bases and J 11 bases, with 11 bases left between them. CDR3 DNA sequence: TGTGCCAGCAGTTTCGGGCCAGAGGCCCAGCATTTT. Its translation is CASSFGPEAQHF.

The gene calls are TRBV20-1 and TRBJ2-5; D uncertain. Germline-derived CDR1 and CDR2 are DFQATT and SNEGSKA (reference sequence). This CDR3 comprises 15 residues. Trimming removed 1 base at V and 1 base at J, with 13 bases between. This CDR3 reads CSARVSFGRQETQYF. CDR3 DNA: TGCAGTGCTAGAGTAAGCTTCGGGCGCCAAGAGACCCAGTACTTC.

This clonotype was seen many times. The chain recombines TRBV6-2 or TRBV6-3 with TRBJ2-1; 10 nucleotides line up with TRBD1. V was clipped by 10 bases and J by 8 bases; unmatched bases: 11. This CDR3 has 14 residues. Looked up from germline, CDR1 is MNHEY and CDR2 is SVGEGT. This CDR3 is CATLRDRGGDEQFF. CDR3 DNA sequence: TGTGCCACCTTAAGGGACAGGGGCGGGGATGAGCAGTTCTTC.

In its sample, this clonotype was seen many times. V usage is TRBV28 and J usage is TRBJ1-6; D gene ambiguous. Germline CDR1 and CDR2: MDHEN and SYDVKM. This CDR3 contains 14 residues. Deletions cut 2 bases from V and 9 bases from J, with 11 bases between. This CDR3 reads CASSLVIWGSPLHF. The CDR3 DNA sequence: TGTGCCAGCAGTTTAGTAATCTGGGGTTCACCCCTCCACTTT. Looking up the rest from reference TRBV28 and TRBJ1-6 gives the full variable domain: DVKVTQSSRYLVKRTGEKVFLECVQDMDHENMFWYRQDPGLGLRLIYFSYDVKMKEKGDIPEGYSVSREKKERFSLILESASTNQTSMYLCASSLVIWGSPLHFGNGTRLTVT.

The sample holds many counts of this clonotype. The rearrangement links TRBV6-1 to TRBJ2-1, with D perhaps TRBD2 (5 bases). Trimming took off 5 bases at V and 3 bases at J, with 17 bases between the two ends. The CDR3 sequence is 16 residues long. CDR1 is MNHNS, CDR2 SASEGT, per germline. The CDR3 protein is CASSPLPITSYNEQFF. CDR3 nucleotides: TGTGCCAGCAGTCCTCTACCGATCACTAGCTACAATGAGCAGTTCTTC.

This clonotype was counted ten times or more. The chain is built from TRBV2 and TRBJ2-6; a weak D match, TRBD2 (6 bases). The CDR3 runs 18 residues. V was clipped by 6 bases and J by 0 bases, with 18 bases between them. CDR1 SNHLY and CDR2 FYNNEI come from the germline V gene. The CDR3 protein is CASRRSWGDGSGANVLTF. Here the CDR3 DNA reads TGTGCCAGCAGGCGGAGCTGGGGGGATGGCTCTGGGGCCAACGTCCTGACTTTC.

This clonotype has just a few counts. The chain uses TRBV20-1 and TRBJ2-1, with TRBD2 identical over 9 bases. CDR3 size: 15 residues. Looked up from germline, CDR1 is DFQATT and CDR2 is SNEGSKA (reference sequence). Trimming removed 3 bases from V and 2 bases from J; junction bases left unmatched: 5. CDR3 region: CSASSLAGTYNEQFF. Written as DNA, the CDR3 is TGCAGTGCTAGTTCCCTAGCGGGGACCTACAATGAGCAGTTCTTC.

The genes are TRBV10-3 and TRBJ2-3, with 14 bases that match TRBD2. CDR3 length: 16 amino acids. J gave up 1 base and V 8 bases, and 5 bases lay outside the gene matches. The germline V gene has CDR1 ENHRY and CDR2 SYGVKD. The CDR3 here is CAISRGLAGGTDTQYF. The CDR3 region has the DNA TGTGCCATCTCCCGGGGACTAGCGGGAGGCACAGATACGCAGTATTTT.